These T cell receptor beta chains were read from a single sample in a study of blood T cell repertoires in COVID-19. Using immunoSEQ multiplex PCR, the repertoire was profiled, and TCRdb retains in-frame clones only, with some absent. Among about 400,000 clones listed, about 87% were seen once. The sequenced material came from peripheral blood. These receptors were taken from a human donor in a cohort sampled during active COVID-19. Each CDR3 is given with its conserved first and last residue. D genes are given only for firm matches. Expanded clones are given a class, and other clones once, few, many or no size at all.

J,D,size,V,DNA,CDR3
TRBJ2-3,-,-,TRBV28,TGTGCCAGCAGCCCCTTGGAGGGGTCAGATACGCAGTATTTT,CASSPLEGSDTQYF
TRBJ2-1,-,once,TRBV28,TGTGCCAGCAGTCGCTACAATGAGCAGTTCTTC,CASSRYNEQFF
TRBJ2-1,TRBD2,-,TRBV7-8,TGTGCCAGCAGCCCGCGGGGGACTAGCGGGGCCACCTCCTACAATGAGCAGTTCTTC,CASSPRGTSGATSYNEQFF
TRBJ1-1,-,-,TRBV11-2,TGTGCCAGCAGCTTAAGGCGCGGTGCTTTCTTT,CASSLRRGAFF
TRBJ2-1,-,-,TRBV7-3,TGTGCCAGCAGCTTAAGCCTAGCTACTCTCGGTGAGCAGTTCTTC,CASSLSLATLGEQFF
TRBJ2-1,TRBD2,-,TRBV10-2,TGCGCCACCCACCTAGCGGGAGGGGGCAATGAGCAGTTCTTC,CATHLAGGGNEQFF
TRBJ2-1,TRBD1,few,TRBV4-1,TGCGCCAGCGAGACGGGACAGGGGGCCAAGAATGAGCAGTTCTTC,CASETGQGAKNEQFF
TRBJ2-3,-,-,TRBV19,TGTGCCAGTAGCGAAGCCAACTTTAAGGGGGATACGCAGTATTTT,CASSEANFKGDTQYF
TRBJ2-2,TRBD1,-,TRBV15,TGTGCCACCAGCAGAGGAGGGCAGGGGGCTGGGACCGGGGAGCTGTTTTTT,CATSRGGQGAGTGELFF
TRBJ1-1,-,-,TRBV5-1,TGCGCCAGCAGTTGGGAGGGTGAGAACACTGAAGCTTTCTTT,CASSWEGENTEAFF
TRBJ2-7,-,-,TRBV5-1,TGCGCCAGCAGCTTGAAAGGCCTCGGGGAGGAGTACTTC,CASSLKGLGEEYF
TRBJ1-1,-,-,TRBV6-2/TRBV6-3,TGTGCCAGCAGTTACTCTGGGTTTGGCGGAGCTGAAGCTTTCTTT,CASSYSGFGGAEAFF
TRBJ2-4,-,-,TRBV30,TGTGCCTGGAGTTCCCCGGTGACAGTTAAAAACATTCAGTACTTC,CAWSSPVTVKNIQYF
TRBJ2-2,TRBD1,-,TRBV11-2,TGTGCCAGCAGCCGCCGACAGGGTGGGACCGGGGAGCTGTTTTTT,CASSRRQGGTGELFF
TRBJ2-2,-,-,TRBV5-1,TGCGCCAGCAGCTTGGCCGGAGAGGGGGCCGGGGAGCTGTTTTTT,CASSLAGEGAGELFF
TRBJ1-1,-,-,TRBV10-3,TGTGCCATCACCGAGGATGGCGGCACTGAAGCTTTCTTT,CAITEDGGTEAFF
TRBJ1-3,-,once,TRBV25-1,TGTGCCAGCAGTGGACCAGGGAGGGCTGGTTCTGGAAACACCATATATTTT,CASSGPGRAGSGNTIYF
TRBJ2-7,-,-,TRBV11-2,TGTGCCAGCAGCTTACTTGGGCAGGGTTACGAGCAGTACTTC,CASSLLGQGYEQYF
TRBJ1-5,-,-,TRBV5-1,TGCGCCAGCAGCTTGGATGGACGGGGGGATCAGCCCCAGCATTTT,CASSLDGRGDQPQHF
TRBJ1-1,TRBD1,-,TRBV5-1,TGCGCCAGCAGCCCGACCCCCGGACAGGGGAACACTGAAGCTTTCTTT,CASSPTPGQGNTEAFF
TRBJ1-1,-,once,TRBV6-5,TGTGCCAGCAGGGGTACAGAGACTGAAGCTTTCTTT,CASRGTETEAFF
TRBJ2-7,-,-,TRBV6-2/TRBV6-3,TGTGCCAGCAGTTACATTTTCCCGGGAATAATCCCCTTACAGTACTTC,CASSYIFPGIIPLQYF
TRBJ1-1,TRBD1,-,TRBV5-1,TGCGCCAGCAGCCCGGGACAGCCCTCGGGGGCTTTCTTT,CASSPGQPSGAFF
TRBJ2-1,-,-,TRBV20-1,TGCAGTGCTAGTCGGGACTTCAATGAGCAGTTCTTC,CSASRDFNEQFF
TRBJ2-2,-,-,TRBV19,TGTGCCAGTAGTCTTCAGGTGGGGAACACCGGGGAGCTGTTTTTT,CASSLQVGNTGELFF
TRBJ2-1,-,-,TRBV20-1,TGCAGTGCTAGTCACCGGACTGGACCCACCTACAATGAGCAGTTCTTC,CSASHRTGPTYNEQFF
TRBJ1-2,-,-,TRBV6-5,TGTGCCAGTTCGGAGGGGAATAACTATGGCTACACCTTC,CASSEGNNYGYTF
TRBJ2-7,-,-,TRBV6-1,TGTGCCAGCAGTGAAGAAGGTTACAGCCTCTACGAGCAGTACTTC,CASSEEGYSLYEQYF
TRBJ1-3,TRBD1,-,TRBV7-9,TGTGCCAGCAGCTGGGGAGCAGGGGGTCGGTCTGGAAACACCATATATTTT,CASSWGAGGRSGNTIYF
TRBJ1-1,-,-,TRBV4-1,TGCGCCAGCAGCCAATCCCTCGTAGGAGACGGGAACACTGAAGCTTTCTTT,CASSQSLVGDGNTEAFF
TRBJ2-6,TRBD1,once,TRBV30,TGTGCCTGGACCCGGACAGGACGCTACTCTGGGGCCAACGTCCTGACTTTC,CAWTRTGRYSGANVLTF
TRBJ1-1,-,-,TRBV12-3/TRBV12-4,TGTGCCAGCAGTTTATCAGGGGACACTGAAGCTTTCTTT,CASSLSGDTEAFF
TRBJ1-1,-,-,TRBV6-2/TRBV6-3,TGTGCCAGCAGTTTGTCGGGGGGCGGCTTAGCAGGGACTGAAGCTTTCTTT,CASSLSGGGLAGTEAFF
TRBJ2-7,-,-,TRBV7-2,TGTGCCAGCAGCCCGGCGGGACAGCGCTACGAGCAGTACTTC,CASSPAGQRYEQYF
TRBJ1-1,-,-,TRBV19,TGTGCCAGTAGGGGAGACAGGTTCACTGAAGCTTTCTTT,CASRGDRFTEAFF
TRBJ1-4,-,-,TRBV2,TGTGCCAGCAGATTGACAGGAGAACTGTTTTTT,CASRLTGELFF
TRBJ2-7,-,-,TRBV11-1,TGTGCCAGCAGCCAAAGGGGCGAGCAGTACTTC,CASSQRGEQYF
TRBJ1-2,TRBD1,-,TRBV5-1,TGCGCCAGCAGCTTCGGGACAGAACAGAACTATGGCTACACCTTC,CASSFGTEQNYGYTF
TRBJ2-3,-,-,TRBV15,TGTGCCACCAGCAGTGGGCCGGGGTGGGGTACAGATACGCAGTATTTT,CATSSGPGWGTDTQYF
TRBJ2-1,TRBD2,-,TRBV4-1,TGCGCCAGCAGCGGGACTAGCGCATATAGCTCCTACAATGAGCAGTTCTTC,CASSGTSAYSSYNEQFF
TRBJ2-2,-,-,TRBV29-1,TGCAGCGTTGAAGGCTTGAGGGGGGGCGGCACCGGGGAGCTGTTTTTT,CSVEGLRGGGTGELFF
TRBJ1-1,-,-,TRBV5-1,TGCGCCAGCAGCACCGACAGCTACACTGAAGCTTTCTTT,CASSTDSYTEAFF
TRBJ1-2,-,-,TRBV19,TGTGCCAGTAGTATTACCGCCGGGGACTATGGCTACACCTTC,CASSITAGDYGYTF
TRBJ2-7,TRBD2,few,TRBV9,TGTGCCAGCAACCCCCATGGGGGGAGGGACGGAGCCTACGAGCAGTACTTC,CASNPHGGRDGAYEQYF
TRBJ2-1,-,-,TRBV5-1,TGCGCCAGCAGCTCGGGATTACTGGACAATGAGCAGTTCTTC,CASSSGLLDNEQFF
TRBJ2-2,-,-,TRBV6-4,TGTGCCAGCAGAGTTGACAGCGCGAACACCGGGGAGCTGTTTTTT,CASRVDSANTGELFF